This is a list of T cell receptor beta chains from one sample in a study of T-cell reconstitution after alpha-beta-depleted transplantation in children. From the PCR reads, TCRdb called clonotypes with MiXCR, one entry per CDR3 protein. The top ten clones hold approximately 4.5% of a sample with approximately 800,000 distinct CDR3 sequences, about 15% of them seen once. Here the sequenced sample was PBMCs, mostly from graft donor cells, taken 360 days after TCRalphabeta/CD19-depleted stem cell transplant. Source of these receptors: a male patient younger than 18 who had a stem cell transplant for acute lymphoblastic leukemia, so the T cells may come from the graft donor. CDR3s leave out the opening cysteine and the closing phenylalanine or tryptophan.

TRBV5-1 | AGAGANEKLF
TRBV4-1 | ASSQRSGTESGLAGGETQY
TRBV19 | ASSIDMGVGETQY
TRBV18 | ASSGQGRDNEQF
TRBV27 | ASSLALRGTGELF
TRBV5-1 | ASSLARASGGYNEQF
TRBV20-1 | SANRGYEQY
TRBV6-5 | ASRSLVSSYNEQF
TRBV7-2 | ASSLGGAGGPYNEQF
TRBV5-1 | ASSLDVYDTEAF
TRBV2 | ASSLRGQAGGLNNEQF
TRBV18 | ASLPGVSTDTQY
TRBV7-9 | ASSLVGPDRGSEQY
TRBV29-1 | SVVWLVFETQY
TRBV10-1 | ASSEASGTYEQY
TRBV20-1 | SATNRRARTEAF
TRBV7-2 | ASSLVSAGGNNEQF
TRBV20-1 | SAREPTDYEQF
TRBV27 | ASKERVPTDTQY
TRBV29-1 | SAFLAGEQETQY
TRBV6-2/TRBV6-3 | ASSYIQGRGNQPQH
TRBV24-1 | ATSDGLYSAAPNEQY
TRBV7-2 | ASSPLSGSYDYEQY
TRBV20-1 | SALPGVYEQY
TRBV20-1 | SARGNAGSPLH
TRBV7-9 | ASSIVGTGETQY
TRBV12-3/TRBV12-4 | ASRLGSGLGAQPQH
TRBV29-1 | SVVEAPLGRRTSGRFWETQY
TRBV20-1 | SAADVTGTVNEKLF
TRBV10-1 | ASSAAGGVDTQY
TRBV29-1 | SVVGIDSNQPQH
TRBV10-3 | AIRESGRAPDTQY
TRBV7-8 | ASSRDIRNTEAF
TRBV7-3 | ASSHGGQGQQETQY
TRBV5-1 | ASTNLSGSTNIQY
TRBV4-1 | ASSQVRAGQGALQGTEAF
TRBV18 | ASSPPSGNEKLF
TRBV20-1 | SARDQTRKGKQY
TRBV2 | ASMSSSGRKDEQY
TRBV7-8 | ASSSRGTGIYEQY
TRBV7-2 | ASSFRRTNTGELF